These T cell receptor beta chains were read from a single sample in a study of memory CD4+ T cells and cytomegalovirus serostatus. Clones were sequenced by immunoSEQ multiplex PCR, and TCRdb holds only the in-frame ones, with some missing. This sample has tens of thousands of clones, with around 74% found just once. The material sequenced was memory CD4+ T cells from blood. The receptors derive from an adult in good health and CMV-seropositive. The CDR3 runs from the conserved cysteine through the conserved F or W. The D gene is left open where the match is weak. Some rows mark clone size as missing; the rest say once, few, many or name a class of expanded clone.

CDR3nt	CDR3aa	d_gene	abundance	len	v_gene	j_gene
TGCGCCAGCAGCTCCTCCGGACAGGGGAGCGATTCACCCCTCCACTTT	CASSSSGQGSDSPLHF	TRBD1	few	16	TRBV5-1	TRBJ1-6
TGCGCCAGCAGCCAAGCGGGGGGCGAGTACAATGAGCAGTTCTTC	CASSQAGGEYNEQFF	-	-	15	TRBV4-1	TRBJ2-1
TGTGCCAGCAGCTTAGGGGACCCCTCGAGCACAGATACGCAGTATTTT	CASSLGDPSSTDTQYF	-	-	16	TRBV7-9	TRBJ2-3
TGCGCCAGCAGCTTCATGCCTAGCACAGATACGCAGTATTTT	CASSFMPSTDTQYF	-	-	14	TRBV5-1	TRBJ2-3
TGTGCCAGCAGTGAATTTCCCGGGAACGAGGAGACCCAGTACTTC	CASSEFPGNEETQYF	-	-	15	TRBV6-1	TRBJ2-5
TGTGCCAGCAATCCGGGTGATAATTCACCCCTCCACTTT	CASNPGDNSPLHF	-	-	13	TRBV2	TRBJ1-6
TGTGCCAGCAGTTCACCGACGACAGCGAACACTGAAGCTTTCTTT	CASSSPTTANTEAFF	-	-	15	TRBV6-6	TRBJ1-1
TGCAGCGGGCGACAGGACTCTAACTATGGCTACACCTTC	CSGRQDSNYGYTF	-	-	13	TRBV29-1	TRBJ1-2
TGTGCCAGCAGCCCGGAGGGGGCAGATCAGCCCCAGCATTTT	CASSPEGADQPQHF	TRBD1	-	14	TRBV7-2	TRBJ1-5
TGCGCCAGCAGCCAAGATACAGGGCCTTCACCCCTCCACTTT	CASSQDTGPSPLHF	-	medium-sized	14	TRBV4-3	TRBJ1-6
TGTGCCAGCAGTCCGACTGGACGGGCCCACCCTGGAGAGCAGTACTTC	CASSPTGRAHPGEQYF	-	-	16	TRBV27	TRBJ2-7
TGTGCCAGCAGTGACTCCCCAGGGAGCACCCTCCACTTT	CASSDSPGSTLHF	-	medium-sized	13	TRBV6-4	TRBJ1-6
TGTGCCAGCATCGCAGGAGGGGAGTGCCAGCCCCAGCATTTT	CASIAGGECQPQHF	-	-	14	TRBV6-5	TRBJ1-5
TGTGCCATCAGTGAGGGGCAGGGGAACGTGAACACTGAAGCTTTCTTT	CAISEGQGNVNTEAFF	-	-	16	TRBV10-3	TRBJ1-1
TGTGCCACCAGCAGAGATAATAGCGGGGGTACGCAGTATTTT	CATSRDNSGGTQYF	TRBD2	-	14	TRBV15	TRBJ2-3
TGTGCCAGCTCTCCGGGGGGCCTCTCCTACGAGCAGTACTTC	CASSPGGLSYEQYF	-	few	14	TRBV19	TRBJ2-7
TGTGCCAGCAGCCAAGGGACAGCCAGTTCCTACGAGCAGTACTTC	CASSQGTASSYEQYF	TRBD1	-	15	TRBV27	TRBJ2-7
TGTGCCAGCAGTTTGGGGACAGGGCTCACAGATACGCAGTATTTT	CASSLGTGLTDTQYF	TRBD1	few	15	TRBV28	TRBJ2-3
TGTGCCAGCAGCTCCCCACTAGGGCCCAGCCGCACAGATACGCAGTATTTT	CASSSPLGPSRTDTQYF	-	-	17	TRBV7-8	TRBJ2-3
TGTGCCACCAGCAGAGACAGGACAGGGGACACTGAAGCTTTCTTT	CATSRDRTGDTEAFF	TRBD1	few	15	TRBV15	TRBJ1-1
TGTGCCAGCAGCCCGGGACTAGCGAGGGAGCAGTACTTC	CASSPGLAREQYF	TRBD2	few	13	TRBV7-9	TRBJ2-7
TGTGCCTGGAGTGACGGACAGGGGGGCACTGAAGCTTTCTTT	CAWSDGQGGTEAFF	TRBD1	-	14	TRBV30	TRBJ1-1
TGTGCCAGCAGCTCCCCCGACGGTCGCCAGCATTTT	CASSSPDGRQHF	-	-	12	TRBV7-2	TRBJ1-5
TGTGCCGGCAGCTGGGGGGTAGGGGGCTCGACGGGAGGCTACACCTTC	CAGSWGVGGSTGGYTF	TRBD1	-	16	TRBV5-4	TRBJ1-2